This T cell receptor beta chain was profiled in a study of metastatic and nonmetastatic thyroid tumors. Each patient came to thyroid surgery without any prior treatment (of any kind). TCRdb redid the clone calls on the PCR reads using MiXCR. The data contain roughly 5,700 clones, over 25% of them singletons. Source material: adjacent normal tissue. The sequence was obtained from a female donor with papillary thyroid cancer or a benign thyroid nodule (not recorded which). Some clones in this sample may be carry-over from other donors' samples.

The CDR3 sequence: CSAALRTDTQYF. The CDR3 nucleotides are TGCAGTGCTGCCCTCAGGACAGATACGCAGTATTTT. The genes are TRBV20-1 and TRBJ2-3; no firm D call. The CDR3 contains 12 residues. Germline assignment: CDR1 DFQATT and CDR2 SNEGSKA (reference sequence). Trimming removed 5 bases at V and 3 bases at J, with 9 bases between.